Below, 30 T cell receptor beta chains from the same sample are listed, as sequenced in a study of OX40 agonist ivuxolimab in advanced cancers. Data came from immunoSEQ multiplex PCR; TCRdb stores just in-frame clones and leaves some out. The sample has 20,000 to 30,000 clones; about 88% are singletons. This sample comprised CD4+ or CD8+ T cells sorted from blood, obtained in a trial of the OX40 agonist ivuxolimab. All receptors derive from an adult with an advanced solid tumor such as melanoma, head and neck, liver or kidney cancer.

The V and J genes are TRBV6-5 and TRBJ1-1, with TRBD1 as a possible D gene (6 bases). The CDR3 contains 13 residues. Germline V gene sequence: CDR1 MNHEY, CDR2 SVGAGI. V shed 10 bases and J shed 2 bases, with 14 bases lying between them. CDR3 protein: CAIGRTVNTEAFF. The CDR3 DNA reads as TGTGCCATCGGGCGGACAGTTAACACTGAAGCTTTCTTT.

The chain employs TRBV23-1 and TRBJ1-6; tentatively, D is TRBD1 (5 bases). TRBV23-1 is identified as an open reading frame with a role that is uncertain. The V and J ends lost 0 bases and 3 bases respectively, with 9 bases between them. The CDR3 contains 16 residues. The CDR3, as DNA: TGCGCCAGCAGTCAATCTGAGGGGTTCTATAATTCACCCCTCCACTTT. This codes for CASSQSEGFYNSPLHF.

The chain's CDR3 is CASSSQGGVDGYTF. CDR3 DNA: TGTGCCAGCAGTAGCCAGGGAGGCGTGGATGGCTACACCTTC. The chain combines TRBV6-5 with TRBJ1-2, with D perhaps matching TRBD1 (5 bases). Trimming pared 5 bases from V and 6 bases from J, leaving 16 bases between. There are 14 residues in the CDR3. Germline CDR1 and CDR2: MNHEY and SVGAGI.

V usage is TRBV19 and J usage is TRBJ1-2; D may be TRBD1 (6 bases). CDR1 and CDR2 (germline): LNHDA, SQIVND (reference sequence). V was shortened by 5 bases and J by 8 bases, with 24 bases between the two germline ends. The CDR3 is 16 amino acids. The CDR3 protein is CASSPGIRTVTKGYTF. The CDR3, as DNA: TGTGCCAGTAGTCCAGGTATTCGGACAGTGACTAAGGGCTACACCTTC.

This clone has a single count. The CDR3, as DNA: TGTGCCAGCAGTTTATCGGCTAGCGGGAGCACAGATACGCAGTATTTT. It encodes CASSLSASGSTDTQYF. This rearrangement joins TRBV28 to TRBJ2-3; the match to TRBD2 covers 8 bases. The CDR3 has 16 amino acids. CDR1 and CDR2 (germline): MDHEN, SYDVKM. J lost 0 bases, V lost 1 base, and 3 bases had no gene match.

Concerning this clone itself: Different DNA sequences within this sample yield the same CDR3. The rearrangement uses TRBV12-5 and TRBJ2-7; 8 nucleotides align to TRBD1. Germline V gene lookup returns CDR1 LGHNT and CDR2 FRNRAP. J was trimmed by 7 bases and V by 1 base; bases with no gene match: 12. This CDR3 has 16 residues. The CDR3 reads CASGLATGQVNYEQYF. CDR3 DNA sequence: TGTGCTAGTGGTTTGGCAACGGGACAGGTAAACTATGAGCAGTACTTC. Full variable domain (outside the CDR3, taken from reference TRBV12-5 and TRBJ2-7): DARVTQTPRHKVTEMGQEVTMRCQPILGHNTVFWYRQTMMQGLELLAYFRNRAPLDDSGMPKDRFSAEMPDATLATLKIQPSEPRDSAVYFCASGLATGQVNYEQYFGPGTRLTVT.

The chain carries TRBV2 and TRBJ2-1; 10 bases agree with TRBD2. The V segment lost 5 bases and the J segment 7 bases; nucleotides outside the gene matches: 8. CDR3 length: 15 residues. Germline CDR1 and CDR2: SNHLY and FYNNEI. The CDR3: CASSPTSGLGNEQFF. The CDR3 nucleotides read TGTGCCAGCAGTCCGACTAGCGGGTTAGGAAATGAGCAGTTCTTC.

This clone was picked up one time. This chain uses TRBV7-9 with TRBJ2-2; the D gene could be TRBD1 or TRBD2 (5 bases each). CDR1 and CDR2 from the germline V gene are SEHNR and FQNEAQ (reference sequence). The CDR3 spans 15 residues. Trimming shortened V by 5 bases and J by 0 bases, and 10 bases separated the two germline ends. The CDR3 loop is CASSPGTANTGELFF. In DNA form, the CDR3 reads TGTGCCAGCAGCCCGGGGACGGCGAACACCGGGGAGCTGTTTTTT. Filled out from reference TRBV7-9 and TRBJ2-2, the complete variable domain reads DTGVSQNPRHKITKRGQNVTFRCDPISEHNRLYWYRQTLGQGPEFLTYFQNEAQLEKSRLLSDRFSAERPKGSFSTLEIQRTEQGDSAMYLCASSPGTANTGELFFGEGSRLTVL.

This clone was observed a few times. The J gene is TRBJ2-7, the V gene TRBV6-1; TRBD2 matches 9 bases. The CDR3 totals 15 residues. J lost 5 bases, V lost 4 bases, and 9 bases had no gene match. Germline CDR1 MNHNS, CDR2 SASEGT. For the CDR3, the DNA is TGTGCCAGCAGTGGGCGGGGGGGCGAGGAGGACGAGCAGTACTTC. Amino acid sequence: CASSGRGGEEDEQYF.

The chain couples TRBV9 to TRBJ2-7; D gene unclear. Trimming took off 0 bases at V and 7 bases at J, with 14 bases between the two ends. This CDR3 is 14 amino acids long. Germline CDR1 is SGDLS and CDR2 is YYNGEE. CDR3 loop: CASSVAGAGIEQYF. The CDR3 coding sequence is TGTGCCAGCAGCGTAGCGGGTGCCGGAATTGAGCAGTACTTC.

The V and J genes are TRBV9 and TRBJ1-4; no definite D call. V lost 0 bases, J lost 5 bases, and 11 bases lay in between. Germline V lookup: CDR1 SGDLS, CDR2 YYNGEE. CDR3 size: 15 residues. The CDR3 DNA sequence: TGTGCCAGCAGCGTAGGGCCGCACCAGAATGAAAAACTGTTTTTT. Translated, it gives CASSVGPHQNEKLFF. The full variable domain, completed using reference TRBV9 and TRBJ1-4, is DSGVTQTPKHLITATGQRVTLRCSPRSGDLSVYWYQQSLDQGLQFLIQYYNGEERAKGNILERFSAQQFPDLHSELNLSSLELGDSALYFCASSVGPHQNEKLFFGSGTQLSVL.

This clone was observed a single time. The chain couples TRBV7-2 to TRBJ1-2; D is perhaps TRBD1 (6 bases). The CDR3 loop spans 14 amino acids. Per germline, CDR1 SGHTA and CDR2 FQGNSA. V was clipped by 1 base and J by 3 bases, with 9 bases between them. The CDR3 nucleotides are TGTGCCAGCAGCTTAGGTGGGACATACTATGGCTACACCTTC. This encodes CASSLGGTYYGYTF.

DNA for the CDR3: TGCGCCAGCAGCTTGGAGGGGACAGGGGGCTACGAGCAGTACTTC. Translated, it gives CASSLEGTGGYEQYF. The chain joins TRBV5-1 to TRBJ2-7; 11 nucleotides align to TRBD1. This CDR3 contains 15 residues. The J segment lost 3 bases and the V segment lost 0 bases, leaving 2 bases of the junction unmatched. CDR1 and CDR2 (germline): SGHRS, YFSETQ.

The rearrangement joins TRBV2 to TRBJ2-7, with a tentative D call TRBD2 (5 bases). The CDR3 contains 13 residues. V was shortened by 6 bases and J by 4 bases, with 13 bases between the two germline ends. CDR1 is SNHLY and CDR2 is FYNNEI in the germline V gene. Here the CDR3 DNA reads TGTGCCAGCAGGCCCGGGATCGAGTACGAGCAGTACTTC. Translating it yields CASRPGIEYEQYF.

The chain joins TRBV6-6 to TRBJ2-7; D is undetermined. The CDR3 is 12 amino acids. The germline gives CDR1 MNHNY, CDR2 SVGAGI (reference sequence). V was cut by 5 bases and J by 0 bases, with 5 bases left in between. The CDR3 nucleotides are TGTGCCAGCAGTAGGGACTCCTACGAGCAGTACTTC. Amino acids: CASSRDSYEQYF.

The chain combines TRBV9 with TRBJ2-7, with unresolved D. Germline CDR1 is SGDLS and CDR2 is YYNGEE. The V gene lost 0 bases and the J gene lost 7 bases, with 8 bases spanning the gap. The CDR3 is 12 residues long. CDR3 in DNA: TGTGCCAGCAGCGTAGGAGTGGGGGAGCAGTACTTC. It specifies CASSVGVGEQYF. The variable domain in full, completed from reference TRBV9 and TRBJ2-7, reads DSGVTQTPKHLITATGQRVTLRCSPRSGDLSVYWYQQSLDQGLQFLIQYYNGEERAKGNILERFSAQQFPDLHSELNLSSLELGDSALYFCASSVGVGEQYFGPGTRLTVT.

This clone has just one count. The chain recombines TRBV15 with TRBJ1-2; TRBD1 agrees at 8 bases. The germline V gene has CDR1 LNHNV and CDR2 YYDKDF (reference sequence). V gave up 4 bases and J gave up 2 bases; unmatched junction bases: 6. The CDR3 has 15 residues. CDR3 bases: TGTGCCACCAGCAACCGCTACAGGGGGAACTATGGCTACACCTTC. It yields the protein CATSNRYRGNYGYTF.

The chain combines TRBV27 with TRBJ2-2; D remains unclear. Trimming cost V 1 base and J 0 bases, with 12 bases left between them. This CDR3 has 17 residues. Germline assignment: CDR1 MNHEY and CDR2 SMNVEV (reference sequence). The DNA for the CDR3 is TGTGCCAGCAGTTTATTAGCTCCAGGTTCGAACACCGGGGAGCTGTTTTTT. Translated, it gives CASSLLAPGSNTGELFF.

The chain joins TRBV6-5 to TRBJ1-1; tentative D call: TRBD1 (6 bases). This CDR3 is 11 amino acids long. CDR1 is MNHEY and CDR2 is SVGAGI in the germline V gene. Trimming removed 5 bases from V and 8 bases from J, with 9 bases in between. The CDR3 is CASSHRAEAFF. The DNA of the CDR3 is TGTGCCAGCAGTCACAGGGCCGAAGCTTTCTTT.

The V call is TRBV9, the J call TRBJ2-3, with a tentative D call TRBD2 (5 bases). The germline gives CDR1 SGDLS, CDR2 YYNGEE. The CDR3 has 15 amino acids. V gave up 0 bases and J gave up 8 bases, with 16 bases separating them. The CDR3 DNA follows: TGTGCCAGCAGCGTAGGGTCCTCAGTAGCGTCTACGCAGTATTTT. Protein sequence: CASSVGSSVASTQYF.

The chain uses TRBV5-6 and TRBJ2-3; D uncertain. Germline loops: CDR1 SGHDT, CDR2 YYEEEE. The CDR3 has 14 amino acids. Trimming removed 2 bases from V and 3 bases from J, with 10 bases in between. CDR3 DNA: TGTGCCAGCAGCTTCTTCTCAGCGACAGATACGCAGTATTTT. Translation gives CASSFFSATDTQYF.

The gene calls are TRBV27 and TRBJ1-4, with TRBD1 matching 10 bases. Trimming cost V 5 bases and J 2 bases; bases outside gene matches: 5. Germline V gives CDR1 MNHEY, CDR2 SMNVEV (reference sequence). CDR3 length: 16 residues. The CDR3 region has the DNA TGTGCCAGCAGTATCCGACAGGGGGCGACTAATGAAAAACTGTTTTTT. The encoded protein is CASSIRQGATNEKLFF.

This rearrangement joins TRBV2 to TRBJ1-6; D ambiguous. The CDR3 length is 13 residues. Trimming left V 7 bases short and J 7 bases short, with 11 bases between. Germline V gene data show CDR1 as SNHLY and CDR2 as FYNNEI. As DNA, the CDR3 is TGTGCCAGCAATAAGGGCCCAAATTCACCCCTCCACTTT. Protein product: CASNKGPNSPLHF. Drawing the rest from reference TRBV2 and TRBJ1-6, the complete variable domain is EPEVTQTPSHQVTQMGQEVILRCVPISNHLYFYWYRQILGQKVEFLVSFYNNEISEKSEIFDDQFSVERPDGSNFTLKIRSTKLEDSAMYFCASNKGPNSPLHFGNGTRLTVT.

The chain combines TRBV5-1 with TRBJ1-1; no clear D. The V end lost 2 bases, the J end lost 3 bases, and 11 bases lay between the germline ends. The CDR3 runs 14 residues. CDR1 is SGHRS and CDR2 is YFSETQ in the germline V gene. This chain's CDR3 is CASSFSGRDTEAFF. The CDR3 DNA follows: TGCGCCAGCAGCTTTTCCGGGAGGGACACTGAAGCTTTCTTT.

The J gene is TRBJ1-1, the V gene TRBV2; D uncertain. The CDR3 has 10 residues. The germline V gene encodes CDR1 SNHLY and CDR2 FYNNEI. V was trimmed by 6 bases and J by 11 bases, leaving 10 bases between them. The DNA of the CDR3 is TGTGCCAGCAGAACGGCAGACGCTTTCTTT. This codes for CASRTADAFF.

V usage is TRBV5-4 and J usage is TRBJ1-1; D not certain. The CDR3 extends over 12 amino acids. Trimming stripped 0 bases from V and 5 bases from J, with 5 bases between. Germline CDR1 reads SGHNT; CDR2 reads YYREEE (reference sequence). The CDR3 protein is CASSLVGTEAFF. In nucleotides, the CDR3 is TGTGCCAGCAGCTTGGTCGGAACTGAAGCTTTCTTT. Based on the CDR3 plus reference TRBV5-4 and TRBJ1-1, the full variable domain is ETGVTQSPTHLIKTRGQQVTLRCSSQSGHNTVSWYQQALGQGPQFIFQYYREEENGRGNFPPRFSGLQFPNYSSELNVNALELDDSALYLCASSLVGTEAFFGQGTRLTVV.

The gene calls are TRBV29-1 and TRBJ2-7; D tentatively reads TRBD1 or TRBD2 (5 bases each). Germline V CDR1 and CDR2: SQVTM, ANQGSEA. V was trimmed by 2 bases and J by 3 bases, leaving 14 bases between them. This CDR3 is built from 14 residues. The CDR3 DNA sequence: TGCAGCGTTGAAAGACCGGGGACCCTCTACGAGCAGTACTTC. It yields the protein CSVERPGTLYEQYF.

This chain links TRBV7-8 with TRBJ2-3, with 7 positions matching TRBD2. The J segment lost 2 bases and the V segment lost 5 bases, leaving 13 bases of the junction unmatched. CDR1 is SGHVS, CDR2 FQNEAQ, per germline. The CDR3 loop spans 17 amino acids. The CDR3 sequence is CASSPRMRGISTDTQYF. The CDR3 DNA reads TGTGCCAGCAGCCCTCGGATGCGGGGGATATCCACAGATACGCAGTATTTT.

This clone has a handful of counts. The chain employs TRBV6-1 and TRBJ1-5, with 7 nucleotides matching TRBD1. Germline assignment: CDR1 MNHNS and CDR2 SASEGT. The V gene end was trimmed by 6 bases and the J gene end by 7 bases; junction bases not matched to a gene: 9. The CDR3 is made up of 14 amino acids. The DNA for the CDR3 is TGTGCCAGCAGAAGGACAGGAGCGGGACAGCCCCAGCATTTT. Amino acids: CASRRTGAGQPQHF.

This clone came up once. J is TRBJ2-3 and V is TRBV4-2; 13 bases agree with TRBD2. CDR3 length: 17 residues. Germline CDR1 and CDR2: LGHNA and YNFKEQ. The trim removed 0 bases at V and 5 bases at J, leaving 5 bases unmatched. CDR3 amino acids: CASSQELAGGKGDTQYF. In DNA form, the CDR3 reads TGTGCCAGCAGCCAAGAACTAGCGGGAGGGAAAGGAGATACGCAGTATTTT.